These 14 T cell receptor beta chains were sequenced from one sample in a study of graft-versus-host responses after intestinal transplantation (dated by TCRdb to about 2021). Read against the paper, the sample's time point label means: cells obtained before transplantation from donor or recipient. The library was prepared using the immunoSEQ multiplex PCR assay. Entries here come from immuneACCESS through TCRdb and include only in-frame sequences with V and J called. Some clones fail to appear in such tables; in the studies checked, an unresolved V gene covers under half of the shortfall, and the cause of the remainder is unknown. The sample table lists 85,000 to 100,000 clones, 85% to 95% of them with a count of one. The top ten clones comprise less than 0.08% of the sample. No antigen has been assigned to these receptors. Sequencing was performed on unstimulated CD8+ T cells sorted from spleen or lymph node cells, taken before transplant. All receptors come from a human donor who was the organ donor for an intestinal transplant.

The chain recombines TRBV30 with TRBJ2-2; tentative D call: TRBD2 (5 bases). The V gene's germline CDR1 is GTSNPN and CDR2 SVGIG (reference sequence). The CDR3 covers 13 residues. V lost 5 bases, J lost 1 base, and 8 bases lay in between. The CDR3 region has the DNA TGTGCCTGGGCGAGGGAGAACACCGGGGAGCTGTTTTTT. Translation: CAWARENTGELFF.

The chain combines TRBV14 with TRBJ1-5; TRBD1 matches at 7 bases. The germline CDR1 and CDR2 sequences are SGHDN and FVKESK. The CDR3 is made up of 18 amino acids. Unmatched junction bases numbered 13, after V lost 1 base and J lost 4 bases. CDR3 region: CASSQALNFYRGNQPQHF. The CDR3 nucleotides are TGTGCCAGCAGCCAAGCCTTAAATTTTTACAGGGGAAATCAGCCCCAGCATTTT.

The rearrangement uses TRBV2 and TRBJ1-2; D is undetermined. Trimming removed 6 bases from V and 4 bases from J, with 12 bases in between. In germline, CDR1 is SNHLY, CDR2 FYNNEI. The CDR3 sequence is 13 residues long. CDR3 nucleotides: TGTGCCAGCAGCCCCACCTCGGGCTATGGCTACACCTTC. Translation gives CASSPTSGYGYTF.

The rearrangement links TRBV4-1 to TRBJ2-1; no clear D gene. The CDR3 runs to 11 residues. V was trimmed by 5 bases and J by 7 bases, leaving 6 bases between them. CDR1 is MGHRA, CDR2 YSYEKL, per germline. The CDR3 region has the DNA TGCGCCAGCAGCGCAGAAAATGAGCAGTTCTTC. Its translation is CASSAENEQFF.

This chain links TRBV6-6 with TRBJ1-2, with TRBD1 matching 7 bases. Losses at the gene ends were 7 bases for V and 4 bases for J; bases not matched to a gene: 12. Germline-derived CDR1 and CDR2 are MNHNY and SVGAGI (reference sequence). The CDR3 extends over 15 amino acids. DNA of the CDR3: TGTGCCAGCATCAGGTACCAACAGGGGTTCTATGGCTACACCTTC. Its translation is CASIRYQQGFYGYTF.

The chain is built from TRBV7-3 and TRBJ1-2; D is possibly TRBD1 (5 bases). V dropped 1 base and J dropped 6 bases, with 6 bases sitting between them. CDR3 size: 12 residues. Germline V CDR1 and CDR2: SGHTA, FQGTGA. This CDR3 reads CASSLRGDGYTF. The CDR3 nucleotides are TGTGCCAGCAGCTTAAGGGGCGATGGCTACACCTTC.

The gene calls are TRBV28 and TRBJ2-4, with a possible D match to TRBD2 (6 bases). This CDR3 region has 17 residues. From germline, CDR1 is MDHEN and CDR2 SYDVKM. The V end was cut by 5 bases, the J end by 2 bases, with 19 bases between. The CDR3 here is CASSPPTDYHPKNIQYF. Written as DNA, the CDR3 is TGTGCCAGCAGTCCCCCCACGGACTACCATCCCAAAAACATTCAGTACTTC.

J is TRBJ1-5 and V is TRBV2; 7 nucleotides match TRBD1. Germline CDR1 reads SNHLY; CDR2 reads FYNNEI. The trim removed 8 bases at V and 0 bases at J, leaving 10 bases unmatched. There are 16 residues in the CDR3. In DNA form, the CDR3 reads TGTGCCAGCGGCACGGACAGGTCGTATAGCAATCAGCCCCAGCATTTT. Translating gives CASGTDRSYSNQPQHF.

The genes are TRBV27 and TRBJ2-5; the match to TRBD1 covers 7 bases. V was clipped by 0 bases and J by 2 bases; unmatched bases: 12. This CDR3 contains 18 residues. Germline CDR1 reads MNHEY; CDR2 reads SMNVEV (reference sequence). For the CDR3, the DNA is TGTGCCAGCAGTTTATCCCGTTGGACAGGAACACCACAAGAGACCCAGTACTTC. Translating gives CASSLSRWTGTPQETQYF.

V usage is TRBV4-1 and J usage is TRBJ2-1, with D unresolved. V gave up 5 bases and J gave up 8 bases, with 16 bases separating them. This CDR3 spans 14 amino acids. Germline-derived CDR1 and CDR2 are MGHRA and YSYEKL. CDR3 protein: CASSRTQALDEQFF. The CDR3, as DNA: TGCGCCAGCAGCAGAACCCAGGCCTTAGATGAGCAGTTCTTC.

This chain connects TRBV18 to TRBJ2-5; D unclear. The CDR3 length is 13 residues. The germline gives CDR1 KGHSH, CDR2 LQKENI. Trimming removed 5 bases from V and 2 bases from J, with 9 bases in between. The CDR3 bases are TGTGCCAGCTCAGGCCTTCTTCAAGAGACCCAGTACTTC. This encodes CASSGLLQETQYF.

This CDR3 reads CASSLTRVTGELFF. The CDR3 bases are TGCGCCAGCAGCTTGACGCGGGTAACCGGGGAGCTGTTTTTT. The chain combines TRBV4-1 with TRBJ2-2; a possible D gene is TRBD2 (5 bases). V was trimmed by 5 bases and J by 5 bases, leaving 12 bases between them. The CDR3 runs to 14 residues. Germline values: CDR1 MGHRA, CDR2 YSYEKL.

V gene TRBV7-8 combines with J gene TRBJ1-6; D uncertain. V was cut by 2 bases and J by 10 bases, with 18 bases left in between. The germline V gene encodes CDR1 SGHVS and CDR2 FQNEAQ. This CDR3 comprises 16 residues. CDR3 sequence: CASSLISVWVSSPLHF. For the CDR3, the DNA is TGTGCCAGCAGCTTAATTTCTGTTTGGGTTAGCTCACCCCTCCACTTT.

This clone has only one observation. This chain uses TRBV5-4 with TRBJ2-1; a possible D gene is TRBD2 (6 bases). Germline CDR1 and CDR2: SGHNT and YYREEE (reference sequence). V was cut by 4 bases and J by 5 bases, with 19 bases left in between. This CDR3 is built from 16 residues. The CDR3 region is CASSPYLARKNNEQFF. The DNA for the CDR3 is TGTGCCAGCAGCCCCTACCTAGCGAGGAAGAACAATGAGCAGTTCTTC.